The 17 T cell receptor beta chains presented below share a single source sample, sequenced in a study of T cells in tumors after PD-1 blockade. Clones were sequenced by immunoSEQ multiplex PCR, and TCRdb holds only the in-frame ones, with some missing. Here the sample spans 10,000 to 15,000 clones, 60% to 80% being singletons. The specimen was tumor tissue, collected before anti-PD-1 treatment. The receptors shown here come from a human donor with basal cell carcinoma.

This clone was seen just once. The chain couples TRBV6-5 to TRBJ1-2; D perhaps matches TRBD1 (6 bases). V dropped 6 bases and J dropped 2 bases, with 16 bases sitting between them. Germline CDR1 is MNHEY and CDR2 is SVGAGI. The CDR3 spans 15 residues. The CDR3 loop is CASRYRGGANYGYTF. CDR3 bases: TGTGCCAGCAGATACCGAGGGGGGGCCAACTATGGCTACACCTTC.

This sequence joins TRBV6-5 and TRBJ1-3, with 9 bases aligning to TRBD1. CDR3 length: 16 residues. Germline CDR1 and CDR2: MNHEY and SVGAGI. With 0 bases clipped from V and 7 bases from J, the junction kept 7 bases outside the gene matches. This CDR3 reads CASSYSGTGSINTIYF. The CDR3 DNA follows: TGTGCCAGCAGTTACTCGGGGACAGGGTCTATCAACACCATATATTTT.

This clone is a singleton in its sample. This chain links TRBV12-5 with TRBJ1-3, with D unclear. Trimming stripped 9 bases from V and 2 bases from J, with 20 bases between. CDR1 is LGHNT, CDR2 FRNRAP, per germline. CDR3 length equals 16 residues. The CDR3 loop is CASNPTAGNTGNTIYF. CDR3 bases: TGTGCTAGCAACCCTACCGCGGGTAACACTGGAAACACCATATATTTT.

This chain connects TRBV3-1 (or the pseudogene TRBV3-2) to TRBJ2-7, with 9 bases that match TRBD2. The CDR3 spans 15 residues. Trimming at V came to 1 base and at J to 6 bases, leaving 7 bases not matched to a gene. Germline lookup yields CDR1 LGHDT and CDR2 YNNKEL (reference sequence). This chain's CDR3 is CASSQGTSAGVEQYF. CDR3 DNA sequence: TGTGCCAGCAGCCAAGGGACTAGCGCCGGCGTCGAGCAGTACTTC.

This chain connects TRBV6-1 to TRBJ2-2; 8 bases align to TRBD2. The J segment lost 3 bases and the V segment lost 2 bases, leaving 8 bases of the junction unmatched. The CDR3 runs 17 residues. Germline values: CDR1 MNHNS, CDR2 SASEGT. The CDR3 DNA is TGTGCCAGCAGTGAATCGATGGCGGGGGGACACACCGGGGAGCTGTTTTTT. It yields the protein CASSESMAGGHTGELFF.

The CDR3 loop reads CASSRGLGGREQFF. The CDR3, as DNA: TGTGCCAGTTCAAGGGGACTAGGGGGCCGTGAGCAGTTCTTC. The chain combines TRBV2 with TRBJ2-1; TRBD2 is a possible D gene (8 bases). Trimming shortened V by 9 bases and J by 9 bases, and 21 bases separated the two germline ends. Germline CDR1 is SNHLY and CDR2 is FYNNEI. The CDR3 has 14 residues.

The chain links TRBV14 to TRBJ2-2; unclear D gene. Trimming stripped 1 base from V and 7 bases from J, with 7 bases between. Germline V lookup: CDR1 SGHDN, CDR2 FVKESK. This CDR3 is built from 13 residues. CDR3 nucleotide sequence: TGTGCCAGCAGCCAAGTTGGGGTCGGGGAGCTGTTTTTT. Translation: CASSQVGVGELFF.

V is TRBV20-1 and J is TRBJ1-2, with D hard to call. Germline CDR1 DFQATT, CDR2 SNEGSKA (reference sequence). V was cut by 5 bases and J by 7 bases, with 11 bases left in between. The CDR3 is 11 amino acids. The CDR3 nucleotides are TGCAGTGCTCCGGCTGAGGGTGGCTACACCTTC. This sequence encodes CSAPAEGGYTF.

This clone has only a few counts. The chain couples TRBV21-1 to TRBJ2-1; TRBD2 is taken as the D call from the table, unchecked against the DNA. TRBV21-1 is noted as a pseudogene. The CDR3 is 16 residues long. Here the CDR3 reads CASSKVSSGTCSEQFF. CDR3 nucleotide sequence: TGTGCCAGCAGCAAAGTCTCAAGCGGGACATGCAGTGAGCAGTTCTTC.

This chain uses TRBV19 with TRBJ1-2; D call uncertain. The ends were cut back, 5 bases at V and 5 bases at J, with 9 bases in the middle. CDR3 length: 12 residues. The germline V gene encodes CDR1 LNHDA and CDR2 SQIVND (reference sequence). The CDR3 DNA reads as TGTGCCAGTAGTCCAGGTTCTTATGGCTACACCTTC. Translated, it gives CASSPGSYGYTF.

The sample holds a few counts of this clone. The chain combines TRBV9 with TRBJ1-2; 8 bases align to TRBD1. The CDR3 consists of 12 residues. Germline lookup yields CDR1 SGDLS and CDR2 YYNGEE. V dropped 8 bases and J dropped 6; count of bases not matched to a gene: 6. This chain's CDR3 is CARPQGENGYTF. CDR3 nucleotides: TGTGCCAGACCACAGGGGGAAAATGGCTACACCTTC.

This chain's CDR3 is CASSSTTLAGRSTDTQYF. The DNA of the CDR3 is TGTGCCAGCAGTTCCACTACTCTAGCGGGTCGAAGCACAGATACGCAGTATTTT. The chain couples TRBV11-3 to TRBJ2-3; 8 bases line up with TRBD2. V lost 6 bases, J lost 0 bases, and 14 bases stayed unmatched. Germline V gene sequence: CDR1 SGHNT, CDR2 YENEEA. The CDR3 length is 18 residues.

The genes are TRBV6-5 and TRBJ2-7; the D is unclear. Germline V CDR1 and CDR2: MNHEY, SVGAGI. The V end was cut by 6 bases, the J end by 3 bases, with 12 bases between. The CDR3 sequence is 13 residues long. This CDR3 reads CASRNPPFYEQYF. CDR3 DNA sequence: TGTGCCAGCAGAAATCCCCCCTTCTACGAGCAGTACTTC.

The chain employs TRBV4-1 and TRBJ2-7, with D maybe TRBD1 (6 bases). Trimming shortened V by 4 bases and J by 3 bases, and 13 bases separated the two germline ends. Germline loops: CDR1 MGHRA, CDR2 YSYEKL. CDR3 length: 14 amino acids. This CDR3 reads CASSPRQDYYEQYF. CDR3 nucleotides: TGCGCCAGCAGCCCCCGACAGGATTACTACGAGCAGTACTTC.

In its sample, this clone was seen a few times. The chain combines TRBV19 with TRBJ2-3; D gene unclear. Germline CDR1 and CDR2: LNHDA and SQIVND (reference sequence). Trimming stripped 4 bases from V and 0 bases from J, with 8 bases between. This CDR3 spans 14 amino acids. CDR3 amino acids: CASSRPGSTDTQYF. The CDR3 bases are TGTGCCAGTAGTAGGCCGGGTAGCACAGATACGCAGTATTTT. The full variable domain, in which reference TRBV19 and TRBJ2-3 provide the parts outside the CDR3, is DGGITQSPKYLFRKEGQNVTLSCEQNLNHDAMYWYRQDPGQGLRLIYYSQIVNDFQKGDIAEGYSVSREKKESFPLTVTSAQKNPTAFYLCASSRPGSTDTQYFGPGTRLTVL.

The J gene is TRBJ2-7, the V gene TRBV3-1 (or the pseudogene TRBV3-2); D is undetermined. The CDR3 loop spans 16 amino acids. Trimming took 3 bases from V and 2 from J, leaving 17 bases between them. Germline CDR1 and CDR2: LGHDT and YNNKEL (reference sequence). CDR3 protein: CASSHILSQLPYEQYF. CDR3 coding DNA: TGTGCCAGCAGCCATATCCTTTCACAACTTCCCTACGAGCAGTACTTC.

This clone appeared a single time. The chain couples TRBV6-1 to TRBJ1-6; 7 bases agree with TRBD1. Trimming at V came to 1 base and at J to 6 bases, leaving 9 bases not matched to a gene. Germline lookup yields CDR1 MNHNS and CDR2 SASEGT. This CDR3 contains 17 residues. The DNA for the CDR3 is TGTGCCAGCAGTGAAGTGGGGGGACAGACCGTTAATTCACCCCTCCACTTT. Protein product: CASSEVGGQTVNSPLHF.